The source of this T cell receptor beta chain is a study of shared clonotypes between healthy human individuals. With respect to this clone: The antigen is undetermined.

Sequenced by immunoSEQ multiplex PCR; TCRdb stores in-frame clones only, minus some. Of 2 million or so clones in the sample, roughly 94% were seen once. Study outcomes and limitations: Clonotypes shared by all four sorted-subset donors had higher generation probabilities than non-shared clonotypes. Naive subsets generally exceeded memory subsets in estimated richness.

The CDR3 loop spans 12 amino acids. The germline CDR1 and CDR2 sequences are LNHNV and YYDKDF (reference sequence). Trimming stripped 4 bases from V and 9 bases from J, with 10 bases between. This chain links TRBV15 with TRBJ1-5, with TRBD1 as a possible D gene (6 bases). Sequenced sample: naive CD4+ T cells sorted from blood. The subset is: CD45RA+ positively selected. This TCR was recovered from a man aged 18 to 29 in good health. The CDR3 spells CATSTQGGPQHF. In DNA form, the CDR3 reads TGTGCCACCAGCACACAGGGTGGGCCCCAGCATTTT.